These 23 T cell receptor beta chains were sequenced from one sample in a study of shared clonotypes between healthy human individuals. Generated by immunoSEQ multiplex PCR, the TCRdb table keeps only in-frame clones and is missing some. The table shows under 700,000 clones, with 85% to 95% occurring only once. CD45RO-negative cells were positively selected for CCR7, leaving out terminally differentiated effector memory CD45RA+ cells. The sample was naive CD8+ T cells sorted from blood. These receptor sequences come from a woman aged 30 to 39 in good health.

The CDR3 protein is CASSLRASGNEQFF. Written as DNA, the CDR3 is TGTGCCAGCAGCCTACGGGCTAGTGGTAATGAGCAGTTCTTC. V gene TRBV27 combines with J gene TRBJ2-1; no reliable D call. CDR3 size: 14 residues. Germline V gene sequence: CDR1 MNHEY, CDR2 SMNVEV (reference sequence). Trimming stripped 6 bases from V and 7 bases from J, with 16 bases between.

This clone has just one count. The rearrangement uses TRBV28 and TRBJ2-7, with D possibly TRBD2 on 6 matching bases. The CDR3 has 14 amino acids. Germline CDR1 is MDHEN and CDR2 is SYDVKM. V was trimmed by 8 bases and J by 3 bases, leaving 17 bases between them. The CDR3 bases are TGTGCCAGCGACTCTAGCGAGAACTACTACGAGCAGTACTTC. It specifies CASDSSENYYEQYF.

The CDR3 spells CASSGRGLETQYF. In DNA form, the CDR3 reads TGTGCCAGCAGCGGCAGGGGGCTAGAGACCCAGTACTTC. The V call is TRBV7-9, the J call TRBJ2-5, with 8 bases fitting TRBD1. This CDR3 has 13 residues. Trimming at V came to 5 bases and at J to 4 bases, leaving 3 bases not matched to a gene. From germline, CDR1 is SEHNR and CDR2 FQNEAQ (reference sequence).

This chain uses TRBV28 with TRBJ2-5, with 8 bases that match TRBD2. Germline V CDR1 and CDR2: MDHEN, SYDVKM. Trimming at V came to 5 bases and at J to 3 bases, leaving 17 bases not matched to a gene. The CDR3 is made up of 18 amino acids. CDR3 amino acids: CASSPFFTAGGEKETQYF. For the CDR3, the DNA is TGTGCCAGCAGTCCCTTCTTTACCGCGGGAGGAGAGAAAGAGACCCAGTACTTC.

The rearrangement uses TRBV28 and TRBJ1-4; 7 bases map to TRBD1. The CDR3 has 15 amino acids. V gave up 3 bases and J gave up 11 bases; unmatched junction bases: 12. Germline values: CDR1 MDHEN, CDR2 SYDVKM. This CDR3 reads CASSLTSRGFWKLFF. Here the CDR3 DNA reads TGTGCCAGCAGTTTGACTTCCAGGGGGTTTTGGAAACTGTTTTTT.

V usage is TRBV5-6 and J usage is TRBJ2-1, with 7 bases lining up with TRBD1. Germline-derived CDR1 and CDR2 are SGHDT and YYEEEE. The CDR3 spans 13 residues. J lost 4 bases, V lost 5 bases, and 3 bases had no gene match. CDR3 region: CASRPTGYNEQFF. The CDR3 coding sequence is TGTGCCAGCAGACCGACAGGGTACAATGAGCAGTTCTTC.

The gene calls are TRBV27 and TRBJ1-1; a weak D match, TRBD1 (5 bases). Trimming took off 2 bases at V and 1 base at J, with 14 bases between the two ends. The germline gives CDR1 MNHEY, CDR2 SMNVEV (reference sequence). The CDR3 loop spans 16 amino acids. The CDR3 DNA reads TGTGCCAGCAGTTTACCCCCCCCTGACAGGAACACTGAAGCTTTCTTT. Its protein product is CASSLPPPDRNTEAFF.

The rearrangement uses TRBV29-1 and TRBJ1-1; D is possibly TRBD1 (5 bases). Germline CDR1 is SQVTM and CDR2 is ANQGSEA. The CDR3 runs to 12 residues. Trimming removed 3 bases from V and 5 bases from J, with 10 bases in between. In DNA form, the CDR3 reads TGCAGCGTTGATCAGGGATGGACTGAAGCTTTCTTT. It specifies CSVDQGWTEAFF.

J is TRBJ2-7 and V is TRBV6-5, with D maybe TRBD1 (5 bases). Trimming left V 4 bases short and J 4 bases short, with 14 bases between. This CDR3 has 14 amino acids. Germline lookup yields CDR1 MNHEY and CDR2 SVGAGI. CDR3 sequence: CASSWKRGPYEQYF. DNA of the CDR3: TGTGCCAGCAGTTGGAAAAGGGGCCCTTACGAGCAGTACTTC.

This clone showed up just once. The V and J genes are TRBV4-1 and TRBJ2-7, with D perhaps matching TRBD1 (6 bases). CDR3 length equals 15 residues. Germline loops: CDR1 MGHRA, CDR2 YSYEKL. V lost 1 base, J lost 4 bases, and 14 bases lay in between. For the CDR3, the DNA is TGCGCCAGCAGCCAAGTGGACAGCGGAGAATACGAGCAGTACTTC. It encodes CASSQVDSGEYEQYF.

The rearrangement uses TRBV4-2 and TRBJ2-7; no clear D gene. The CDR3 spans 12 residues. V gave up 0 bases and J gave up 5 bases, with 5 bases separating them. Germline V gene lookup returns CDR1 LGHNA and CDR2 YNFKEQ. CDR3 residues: CASSQDRHEQYF. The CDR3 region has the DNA TGTGCCAGCAGCCAAGATCGCCACGAGCAGTACTTC.

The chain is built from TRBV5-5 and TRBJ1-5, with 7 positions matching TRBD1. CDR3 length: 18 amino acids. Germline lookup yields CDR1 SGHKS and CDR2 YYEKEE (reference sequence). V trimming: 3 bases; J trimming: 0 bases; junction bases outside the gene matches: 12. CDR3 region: CASSSRDRIQHSNQPQHF. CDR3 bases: TGTGCCAGCAGCTCGCGGGACAGAATCCAACATAGCAATCAGCCCCAGCATTTT.

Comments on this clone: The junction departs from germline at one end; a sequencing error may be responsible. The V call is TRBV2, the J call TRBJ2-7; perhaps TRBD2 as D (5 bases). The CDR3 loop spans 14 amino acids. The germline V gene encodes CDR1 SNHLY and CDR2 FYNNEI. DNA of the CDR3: TGTGCCAGCAGGGAAGTACTAGAACGGCACGAGCAGTACTTC. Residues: CASREVLERHEQYF.

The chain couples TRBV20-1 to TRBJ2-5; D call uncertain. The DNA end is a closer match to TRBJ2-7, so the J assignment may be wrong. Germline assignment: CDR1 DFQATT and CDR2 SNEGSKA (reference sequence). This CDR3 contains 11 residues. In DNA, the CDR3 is TGCAGTGCCAGCATACGGTACGAGCAGTACTTC. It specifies CSASIRYEQYF.

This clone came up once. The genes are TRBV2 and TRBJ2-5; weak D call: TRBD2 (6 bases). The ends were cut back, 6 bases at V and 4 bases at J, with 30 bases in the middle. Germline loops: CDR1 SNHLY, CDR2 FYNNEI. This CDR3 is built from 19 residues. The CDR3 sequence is CASRDATRPDRTNRETQYF. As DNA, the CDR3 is TGTGCCAGCAGAGACGCAACCCGGCCAGATAGGACTAACCGAGAGACCCAGTACTTC. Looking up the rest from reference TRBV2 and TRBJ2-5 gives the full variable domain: EPEVTQTPSHQVTQMGQEVILRCVPISNHLYFYWYRQILGQKVEFLVSFYNNEISEKSEIFDDQFSVERPDGSNFTLKIRSTKLEDSAMYFCASRDATRPDRTNRETQYFGPGTRLLVL.

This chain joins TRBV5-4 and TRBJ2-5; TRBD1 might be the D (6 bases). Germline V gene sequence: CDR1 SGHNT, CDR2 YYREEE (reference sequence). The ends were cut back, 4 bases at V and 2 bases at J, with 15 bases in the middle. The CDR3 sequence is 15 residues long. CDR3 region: CASSGLGGPQETQYF. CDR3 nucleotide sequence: TGTGCCAGCAGCGGGTTAGGGGGTCCTCAAGAGACCCAGTACTTC.

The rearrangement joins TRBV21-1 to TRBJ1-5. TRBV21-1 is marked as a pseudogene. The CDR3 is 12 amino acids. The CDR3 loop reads CASSKIRQPQHF. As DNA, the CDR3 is TGTGCCAGCAGCAAGATTCGCCAGCCCCAGCATTTT.

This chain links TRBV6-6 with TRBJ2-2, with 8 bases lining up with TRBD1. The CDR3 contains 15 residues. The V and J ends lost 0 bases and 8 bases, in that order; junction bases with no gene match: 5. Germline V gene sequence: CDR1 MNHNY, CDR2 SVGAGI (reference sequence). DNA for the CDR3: TGTGCCAGCAGTTACTCCCGGGACAGGAGGGGGGAGCTGTTTTTT. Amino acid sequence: CASSYSRDRRGELFF.

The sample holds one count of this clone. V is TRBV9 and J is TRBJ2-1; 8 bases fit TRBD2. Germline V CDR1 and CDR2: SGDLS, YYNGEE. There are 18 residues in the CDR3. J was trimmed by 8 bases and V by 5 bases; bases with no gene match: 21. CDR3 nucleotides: TGTGCCAGCAGGGGCGGAAATACAGAGGGACTAGAAGGGTATGAGCAGTTCTTC. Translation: CASRGGNTEGLEGYEQFF.

The CDR3 sequence: CASSLAGVGQPQHF. CDR3 in DNA: TGTGCCAGCAGCTTAGCGGGAGTGGGGCAGCCCCAGCATTTT. V and J are TRBV7-8 and TRBJ1-5; unclear D gene. The CDR3 is made up of 14 amino acids. Germline V gene lookup returns CDR1 SGHVS and CDR2 FQNEAQ. V was shortened by 0 bases and J by 7 bases, with 10 bases between the two germline ends.

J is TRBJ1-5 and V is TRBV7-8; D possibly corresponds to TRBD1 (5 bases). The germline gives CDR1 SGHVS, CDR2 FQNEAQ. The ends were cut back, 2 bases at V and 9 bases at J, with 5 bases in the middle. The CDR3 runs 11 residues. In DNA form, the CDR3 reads TGTGCCAGCAGCTTAAGGGGGCCCCAGCATTTT. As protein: CASSLRGPQHF.

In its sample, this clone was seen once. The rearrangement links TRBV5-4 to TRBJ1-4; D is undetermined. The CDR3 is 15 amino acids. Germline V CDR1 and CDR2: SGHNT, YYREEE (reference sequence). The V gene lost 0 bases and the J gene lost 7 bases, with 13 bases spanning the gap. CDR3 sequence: CASSLAGGFSEKLFF. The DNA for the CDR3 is TGTGCCAGCAGCTTGGCCGGAGGGTTTAGTGAAAAACTGTTTTTT.

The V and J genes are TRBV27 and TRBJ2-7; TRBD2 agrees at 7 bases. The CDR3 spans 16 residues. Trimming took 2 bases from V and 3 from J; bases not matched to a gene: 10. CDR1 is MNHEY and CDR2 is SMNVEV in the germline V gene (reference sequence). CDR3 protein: CASSLVLGGFRYEQYF. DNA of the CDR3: TGTGCCAGCAGTTTAGTACTGGGGGGGTTTCGCTACGAGCAGTACTTC.